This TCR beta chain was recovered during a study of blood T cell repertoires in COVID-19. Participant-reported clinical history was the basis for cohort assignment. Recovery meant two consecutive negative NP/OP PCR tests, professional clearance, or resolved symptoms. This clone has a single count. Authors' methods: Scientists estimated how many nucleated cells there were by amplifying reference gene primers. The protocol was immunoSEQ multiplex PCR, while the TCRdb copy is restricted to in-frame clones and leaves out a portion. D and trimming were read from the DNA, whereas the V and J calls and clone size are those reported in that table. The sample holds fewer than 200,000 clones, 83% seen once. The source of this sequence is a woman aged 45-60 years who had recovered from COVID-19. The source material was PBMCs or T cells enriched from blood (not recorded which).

CDR3 residues: CASSLGGGEGYTF. CDR3 sequence (DNA): TGTGCCAGCAGCCTCGGCGGGGGGGAAGGCTACACCTTC. The gene calls are TRBV11-1 and TRBJ1-2; D perhaps matches TRBD1 (5 bases). Germline V gene sequence: CDR1 SGHAT, CDR2 FQDESV (reference sequence). V gave up 5 bases and J gave up 8 bases, with 15 bases separating them. The CDR3 length is 13 residues.